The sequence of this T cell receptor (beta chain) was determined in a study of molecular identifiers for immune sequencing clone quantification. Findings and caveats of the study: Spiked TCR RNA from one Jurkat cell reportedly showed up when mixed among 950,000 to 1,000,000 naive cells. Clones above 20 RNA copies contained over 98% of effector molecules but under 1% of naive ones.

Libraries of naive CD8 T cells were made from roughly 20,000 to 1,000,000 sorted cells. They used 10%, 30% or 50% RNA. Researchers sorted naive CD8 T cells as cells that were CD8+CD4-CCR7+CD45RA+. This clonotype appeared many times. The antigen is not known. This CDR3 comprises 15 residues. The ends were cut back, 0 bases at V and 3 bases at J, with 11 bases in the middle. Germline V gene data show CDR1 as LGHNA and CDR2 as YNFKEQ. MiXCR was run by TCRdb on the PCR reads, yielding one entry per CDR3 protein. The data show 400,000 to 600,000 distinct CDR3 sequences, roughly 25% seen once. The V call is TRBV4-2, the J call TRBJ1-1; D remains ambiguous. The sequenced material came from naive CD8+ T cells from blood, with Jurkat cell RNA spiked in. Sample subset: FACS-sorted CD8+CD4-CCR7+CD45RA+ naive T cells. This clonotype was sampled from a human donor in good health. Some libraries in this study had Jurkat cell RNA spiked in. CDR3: CASSQDEGSDTEAFF. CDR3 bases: TGTGCCAGCAGCCAAGATGAGGGCTCTGACACTGAAGCTTTCTTT.